This T cell receptor beta chain was recorded in a study of blood T cell repertoires in COVID-19. Study background: Samples of COVID-19 (acute and convalescent) were obtained from the United States, Italy and Spain.

Profiled with immunoSEQ multiplex PCR; TCRdb holds only in-frame clones, not every one. This sample has hundreds of thousands of clones, with over 65% found just once. Only a few counts were recorded for this clone. CDR1 is LNHDA, CDR2 SQIVND, per germline (reference sequence). V shed 4 bases and J 0 bases; nucleotides not matched to a gene: 12. The CDR3 runs to 18 residues. J is TRBJ1-5 and V is TRBV19, with 7 bases matching TRBD1. This sequence originates from a woman between 55 and 75 years old who had recovered from COVID-19. What was sequenced was PBMCs or T cells enriched from blood (not recorded which). The CDR3 loop is CASSTRDAGGYSNQPQHF. CDR3 nucleotide sequence: TGTGCCAGTAGTACCCGGGACGCAGGGGGATATAGCAATCAGCCCCAGCATTTT.